This T cell receptor (beta chain) was found in a study of T cell responses to AZD1222 COVID-19 vaccine (dated by TCRdb to about 2021). The study in broad terms: Because spike-specific TCR depth and breadth did not differ between the two schedules, AZD1222 recipients who got a second dose at roughly 4 weeks were pooled with those who got a second dose at roughly 12 weeks. Trial participants were enrolled into age subgroups of 18-55, 56-69 and 70-plus years, which contained about 150, 27 and 61 TCR-sequenced participants, respectively. A total of 230 to 250 trial participants underwent TCR sequencing, of whom under 220 had received two doses of AZD1222 and some 25 had received two doses of the MenACWY control vaccine.

What the authors observed across the whole study: Spike-specific TCR breadth and depth rose significantly after two AZD1222 doses compared with day 0 and with MenACWY recipients. Only six AZD1222 recipients were SARS-CoV-2 seropositive at baseline, limiting conclusions about previously exposed vaccinees. Because no day 14 peak-response samples were available, the repertoires could be characterized only after the peak T cell response. The 56-69-year group was small, and its depth increase did not reach significance, likely because of low power. CD4 TCRs associated with the vaccine covered the entire spike protein, and the dominant responses were in regions 160-218 and 743-854. Most participants were white British and females outnumbered males, and the authors suggested that clonal diversity may have been underestimated. Reportedly, almost half of the unique spike-specific TCRs recognized epitopes lying outside the regions that are mutated in the B.1.351 and B.1.1.7 variants.

Comment on this clone: Which antigen it targets is not known. The record has no base qualities; no much larger clone is one base away.

The CDR3 regions of human TCRbeta chains were subjected to immunosequencing. In the paper's pipeline: Repertoire TCRs were checked for matches against a reference library of SARS-CoV-2-specific TCRs that had been generated using the MIRA antigen-specificity platform. Breadth was defined as the fraction of unique TCRs that were SARS-CoV-2-associated, and depth was defined as the fraction of total T cells that were SARS-CoV-2-associated. Using the MIRA data, every spike-specific TCR was mapped to the spike region that the TCR reacted to and assigned to either a CD4 or a CD8 class. Log10-transformed breadth and depth values were compared by one-way ANOVA with Sidak's multiple comparisons tests. The table was pulled from immuneACCESS by TCRdb, which kept in-frame rearrangements only. Such tables lose some clones; where checked, under half of the loss comes from unresolved V genes, and the rest has no known cause. The V and J calls and clone size were taken over from that table, and D and trimming were inferred from the DNA. Recorded for this sample are about 70,000 clones; roughly 85% of them occurred a single time. Of the sample, 20% is held by the ten largest clones.

The time point tag for this specimen amounts to: baseline before first vaccination. Vaccinee samples came from UK trials COV001 and COV002, including a single-blind randomized controlled phase 2/3 trial of AZD1222 (ChAdOx1 nCoV-19) in healthy adults. For TCRbeta chain sequencing, PBMC samples from trial participants were taken at day 0 and at day 28 after the second dose. The junction carries 12 bases between V and J, which are trimmed by 1 base and 5 bases respectively. From the cysteine through the phenylalanine, the CDR3 covers 14 amino acids. Just the 42-base CDR3 DNA is kept, in frame starting at base 1. CDR1 and CDR2 are drawn from the germline V gene (reference sequence): LNHNV, YYDKDF.

The clonotype comes from an adult in good health. The chain was built from TRBV15 and TRBJ2-7, with a tentative D gene TRBD2 over 5 matching bases. The sample was peripheral blood, taken on day 0 of AZD1222 vaccination. The DNA sequence follows: TGTGCCACCAGCAGAGCCGCGGAGGCTGACGAGCAGTACTTC. Its product reads: CATSRAAEADEQYF.